The 24 T cell receptor beta chains listed next were all sequenced from one sample in a study of CD8 T cells in Susac syndrome. Random hexamers served to reverse transcribe about 0.45 to 1 ug RNA. TCRdb independently ran MiXCR on the immunoSEQ multiplex PCR reads; one entry per CDR3 protein. Among under 150,000 distinct CDR3 sequences listed, approximately 96% were seen once. The sequenced sample was CD4+ T cells from PBMCs. The receptor source for this set is a human donor with Susac syndrome.

The chain couples TRBV11-2 to TRBJ2-1; D possibly corresponds to TRBD1 (5 bases). The germline V gene has CDR1 SGHAT and CDR2 FQNNGV. The CDR3 is made up of 18 amino acids. V shed 0 bases and J shed 5 bases, with 20 bases lying between them. CDR3 in amino acids: CASSLEGRVFSGNNEQFF. CDR3 DNA sequence: TGTGCCAGCAGCTTAGAGGGCAGGGTATTTAGTGGTAACAATGAGCAGTTCTTC.

This sequence joins TRBV18 and TRBJ1-1; D call uncertain. Germline values: CDR1 KGHSH, CDR2 LQKENI. The CDR3 loop spans 14 amino acids. V gave up 4 bases and J gave up 5 bases, with 14 bases separating them. Here the CDR3 reads CASSLPVGETEAFF. Here the CDR3 DNA reads TGTGCCAGCTCACTGCCAGTTGGTGAGACTGAAGCTTTCTTT.

CDR3 loop: CSVGPGQGPYEQYF. The DNA for the CDR3 is TGCAGCGTTGGGCCGGGACAGGGGCCCTACGAGCAGTACTTC. The rearrangement uses TRBV29-1 and TRBJ2-7, with 10 bases identical to TRBD1. Trimming at V came to 4 bases and at J to 2 bases, leaving 5 bases not matched to a gene. This CDR3 has 14 residues. Germline CDR1 and CDR2: SQVTM and ANQGSEA.

This clonotype has just one count. The CDR3 DNA follows: TGTGCCAGCAAGGCGAATAACTATGGCTACACCTTC. This encodes CASKANNYGYTF. This chain connects TRBV2 to TRBJ1-2; D gene ambiguous. Trimming removed 7 bases from V and 1 base from J, with 7 bases in between. The CDR3 consists of 12 residues. Germline V CDR1 and CDR2: SNHLY, FYNNEI.

The CDR3 region is CSALRRVSSGRAGDEQFF. Written as DNA, the CDR3 is TGCAGCGCCCTAAGAAGGGTTTCTAGCGGGAGGGCAGGGGATGAGCAGTTCTTC. This sequence joins TRBV29-1 and TRBJ2-1; 12 bases line up with TRBD2. Germline-derived CDR1 and CDR2 are SQVTM and ANQGSEA. Trimming took 7 bases from V and 8 from J; bases not matched to a gene: 21. The CDR3 is made up of 18 amino acids.

There are a few counts of this clonotype. The chain uses TRBV20-1 and TRBJ2-7, with 10 bases that match TRBD2. Germline-derived CDR1 and CDR2 are DFQATT and SNEGSKA (reference sequence). CDR3 length: 14 amino acids. The V and J ends lost 3 bases and 3 bases, in that order; junction bases with no gene match: 5. The CDR3 region is CSASQRGGGYEQYF. DNA of the CDR3: TGCAGTGCTAGCCAGCGGGGGGGCGGCTACGAGCAGTACTTC.

The V gene is TRBV20-1, the J gene TRBJ2-5, with D possibly TRBD2 on 6 matching bases. This CDR3 is 15 amino acids long. Trimming cost V 6 bases and J 5 bases, with 22 bases left between them. The germline V gene has CDR1 DFQATT and CDR2 SNEGSKA (reference sequence). In DNA, the CDR3 is TGCAGTGCGATCCCCGCCCAGCGGGCAGGCGAGACCCAGTACTTC. It codes for CSAIPAQRAGETQYF.

The chain employs TRBV10-3 and TRBJ2-5; D remains unclear. The germline CDR1 and CDR2 sequences are ENHRY and SYGVKD. The CDR3 totals 13 residues. The V and J ends lost 4 bases and 4 bases respectively, with 10 bases between them. The CDR3: CAISGGLGETQYF. CDR3 sequence (DNA): TGTGCCATCAGTGGGGGTTTGGGAGAGACCCAGTACTTC.

V usage is TRBV28 and J usage is TRBJ1-2, with D possibly TRBD1 on 5 matching bases. Germline CDR1 and CDR2: MDHEN and SYDVKM. The CDR3 spans 12 residues. Trimming took 6 bases from V and 7 from J, leaving 12 bases between them. The CDR3 nucleotides read TGTGCCAGCAGGATGGGACCGATTGGCTACACCTTC. It yields the protein CASRMGPIGYTF.

The chain joins TRBV4-1 to TRBJ2-3; 11 bases map to TRBD2. Germline-derived CDR1 and CDR2 are MGHRA and YSYEKL. The CDR3 length is 17 residues. Losses at the gene ends were 1 base for V and 5 bases for J; bases not matched to a gene: 8. The CDR3 sequence: CASSQGALAGGIDTQYF. The CDR3 nucleotides read TGCGCCAGCAGCCAAGGGGCCCTAGCGGGAGGAATAGATACGCAGTATTTT.

The chain couples TRBV5-4 to TRBJ2-2; D is possibly TRBD1 (5 bases). Germline V gene sequence: CDR1 SGHNT, CDR2 YYREEE (reference sequence). The CDR3 sequence is 16 residues long. The V end lost 0 bases, the J end lost 4 bases, and 13 bases lay between the germline ends. As DNA, the CDR3 is TGTGCCAGCAGCTTGGCTATCCAGGGTGGCACCGGGGAGCTGTTTTTT. It is translated as CASSLAIQGGTGELFF.

The chain joins TRBV29-1 to TRBJ2-6; the D is unclear. V dropped 1 base and J dropped 8 bases, with 6 bases sitting between them. This CDR3 contains 12 residues. The V gene's germline CDR1 is SQVTM and CDR2 ANQGSEA. DNA for the CDR3: TGCAGCGTTGAAGTAGTACCCAACGTCCTGACTTTC. Amino acids: CSVEVVPNVLTF.

The genes are TRBV13 and TRBJ2-1; 9 bases are a match to TRBD1. In germline, CDR1 is PRHDT, CDR2 FYEKMQ (reference sequence). The trim removed 3 bases at V and 8 bases at J, leaving 2 bases unmatched. The CDR3 covers 13 residues. The CDR3 spells CASSLRQGDEQFF. In nucleotides, the CDR3 is TGTGCCAGCAGCTTGAGACAGGGGGATGAGCAGTTCTTC.

The chain has TRBV10-2 and TRBJ2-2, with 12 bases matching TRBD2. J lost 3 bases, V lost 6 bases, and 14 bases had no gene match. The CDR3 has 19 residues. The germline CDR1 and CDR2 sequences are WSHSY and SAAADI. CDR3 coding DNA: TGCGCCAGCAGAGCCTGGGGCCTAGCGGGAGGGTCGGACACCGGGGAGCTGTTTTTT. As protein: CASRAWGLAGGSDTGELFF.

V gene TRBV20-1 combines with J gene TRBJ2-1, with D tentatively TRBD1 (6 bases). This CDR3 is built from 14 residues. V dropped 6 bases and J dropped 5 bases, with 17 bases sitting between them. The V gene's germline CDR1 is DFQATT and CDR2 SNEGSKA (reference sequence). CDR3 coding DNA: TGCAGTGCGCCGGACAGAGTTACGAACAATGAGCAGTTCTTC. Protein sequence: CSAPDRVTNNEQFF.

The chain joins TRBV24-1 to TRBJ2-1, with 10 bases aligning to TRBD1. V was clipped by 2 bases and J by 2 bases; unmatched bases: 2. Germline CDR1 KGHDR, CDR2 SFDVKD. The CDR3 loop spans 16 amino acids. The CDR3: CATSDSGQGTYNEQFF. The CDR3 nucleotides are TGTGCCACCAGTGATTCGGGACAGGGGACCTACAATGAGCAGTTCTTC.

The chain combines TRBV9 with TRBJ2-2; a weak D match, TRBD2 (5 bases). CDR1 SGDLS and CDR2 YYNGEE come from the germline V gene. V lost 4 bases, J lost 4 bases, and 11 bases lay in between. The CDR3 runs 14 residues. CDR3 nucleotide sequence: TGTGCCAGCAGCCTCCTGGGGAGCACCGGGGAGCTGTTTTTT. It codes for CASSLLGSTGELFF.

The chain is built from TRBV6-1 and TRBJ2-7, with D perhaps matching TRBD1 (5 bases). Germline CDR1 and CDR2: MNHNS and SASEGT. The V end lost 5 bases, the J end lost 2 bases, and 10 bases lay between the germline ends. The CDR3 totals 13 residues. The CDR3 DNA sequence: TGTGCCAGCAGTTTTGACAGTCCCTACGAGCAGTACTTC. Protein product: CASSFDSPYEQYF.

The chain links TRBV24-1 to TRBJ2-5; D might be TRBD2 (6 bases). V lost 6 bases, J lost 3 bases, and 10 bases lay in between. Per the germline V gene, CDR1 is KGHDR and CDR2 is SFDVKD. The CDR3 consists of 13 residues. CDR3 nucleotide sequence: TGTGCCACCAGTCCGGGACTCGAAGAGACCCAGTACTTC. This translates into CATSPGLEETQYF.

The rearrangement links TRBV10-3 to TRBJ2-5; D is unresolved. The CDR3 runs to 11 residues. Germline CDR1 is ENHRY and CDR2 is SYGVKD. Between the trimmed V and J ends, which lost 2 bases and 5 bases, there was a span of 3 bases. The CDR3 region is CAISEGETQYF. For the CDR3, the DNA is TGTGCCATCAGTGAGGGGGAGACCCAGTACTTC.

This clonotype occurred once. This chain joins TRBV28 and TRBJ1-5, with D perhaps matching TRBD1 (5 bases). Germline V gene lookup returns CDR1 MDHEN and CDR2 SYDVKM. The length of the CDR3 is 14 residues. The V and J ends lost 3 bases and 5 bases respectively, with 11 bases between them. CDR3 DNA sequence: TGTGCCAGCAGTTTGGGGGGTACTTATCAGCCCCAGCATTTT. It specifies CASSLGGTYQPQHF.

The chain employs TRBV7-6 and TRBJ2-5, with D possibly being TRBD2 (5 bases). The germline V and J ends were trimmed by 8 bases and 5 bases, with 18 bases remaining between them. CDR3 length: 14 amino acids. Germline V gives CDR1 SGHVS, CDR2 FNYEAQ. CDR3 in DNA: TGTGCCAGCTGTCTCGGGCCGGGGTTGGAGACCCAGTACTTC. Amino acids: CASCLGPGLETQYF.

The chain recombines TRBV14 with TRBJ1-2; D gene uncertain. CDR3 size: 13 residues. Germline loops: CDR1 SGHDN, CDR2 FVKESK. V dropped 1 base and J dropped 2 bases, with 5 bases sitting between them. The CDR3 DNA follows: TGTGCCAGCAGCCAAGGCAGAAACTATGGCTACACCTTC. Translation gives CASSQGRNYGYTF.

The genes are TRBV7-2 and TRBJ1-1, with D possibly TRBD1 on 5 matching bases. V lost 8 bases and J lost 4, with 14 bases in between. The CDR3 loop spans 13 amino acids. In germline, CDR1 is SGHTA, CDR2 FQGNSA. CDR3 DNA: TGTGCCAGCCGGGACTACCGTGGCACTGAAGCTTTCTTT. It yields the protein CASRDYRGTEAFF.